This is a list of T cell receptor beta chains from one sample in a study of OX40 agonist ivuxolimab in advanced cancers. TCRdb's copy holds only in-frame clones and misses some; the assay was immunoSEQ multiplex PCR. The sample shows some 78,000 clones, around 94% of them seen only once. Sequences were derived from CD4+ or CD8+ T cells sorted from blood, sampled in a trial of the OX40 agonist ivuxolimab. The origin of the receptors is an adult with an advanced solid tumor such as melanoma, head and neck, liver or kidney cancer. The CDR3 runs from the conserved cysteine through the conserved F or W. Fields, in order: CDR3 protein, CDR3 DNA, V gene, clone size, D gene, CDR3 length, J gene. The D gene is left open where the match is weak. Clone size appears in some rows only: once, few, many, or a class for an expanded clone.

CASSPRIEGGFGYTF | TGCGCCAGCAGCCCCCGGATAGAAGGGGGCTTTGGCTACACCTTC | TRBV5-1 | - | TRBD1 | 15 | TRBJ1-2
CASKGDPTDTQYF | TGTGCCAGCAAGGGGGACCCCACAGATACGCAGTATTTT | TRBV6-6 | - | - | 13 | TRBJ2-3
CAWTSDTSYGYTF | TGTGCCTGGACCTCGGACACCAGCTATGGCTACACCTTC | TRBV30 | - | - | 13 | TRBJ1-2
CASSAMGQGPRGYTF | TGTGCCAGCAGTGCCATGGGGCAGGGCCCTCGCGGCTACACCTTC | TRBV2 | - | - | 15 | TRBJ1-2
CASSKAVLSYNEQFF | TGTGCCAGTAGTAAAGCGGTACTCTCCTACAATGAGCAGTTCTTC | TRBV19 | - | - | 15 | TRBJ2-1
CASSVVSSYNEQFF | TGTGCCAGCAGCGTAGTGAGCTCCTACAATGAGCAGTTCTTC | TRBV9 | - | - | 14 | TRBJ2-1
CASSLVPGVFGDEQYF | TGCGCCAGCAGCTTGGTACCAGGCGTCTTTGGAGACGAGCAGTACTTC | TRBV5-1 | - | - | 16 | TRBJ2-7
CASSPGTNTDTQYF | TGCGCCAGCAGCCCTGGGACTAACACAGATACGCAGTATTTT | TRBV5-1 | - | TRBD2 | 14 | TRBJ2-3
CSVEGTVGTGANVLTF | TGCAGCGTTGAAGGGACCGTGGGGACGGGGGCCAACGTCCTGACTTTC | TRBV29-1 | - | - | 16 | TRBJ2-6
CASSPWSWGTEAFF | TGTGCCAGCAGCCCCTGGTCATGGGGCACTGAAGCTTTCTTT | TRBV13 | - | - | 14 | TRBJ1-1
CASSWTATNEKLFF | TGTGCCAGCAGCTGGACAGCAACTAATGAAAAACTGTTTTTT | TRBV7-8 | few | - | 14 | TRBJ1-4
CASSLEATAGGEKLFF | TGCGCCAGCAGCTTGGAGGCGACGGCGGGGGGAGAAAAACTGTTTTTT | TRBV5-1 | - | - | 16 | TRBJ1-4
CASSSTGGFYGYTF | TGTGCCAGCAGCTCGACAGGGGGCTTCTATGGCTACACCTTC | TRBV7-2 | - | TRBD1 | 14 | TRBJ1-2
CASSLGVNKETQYF | TGTGCCAGCAGCTTAGGGGTTAACAAAGAGACCCAGTACTTC | TRBV7-8 | - | - | 14 | TRBJ2-5
CASSIRGTADTQYF | TGTGCCAGTAGTATACGAGGGACCGCAGATACGCAGTATTTT | TRBV19 | - | - | 14 | TRBJ2-3
CASSEGGSNYGYTF | TGTGCCAGCAGCGAGGGGGGCTCTAACTATGGCTACACCTTC | TRBV6-5 | - | - | 14 | TRBJ1-2
CASMSPQSNYGYTF | TGTGCCAGTATGAGCCCGCAATCCAACTATGGCTACACCTTC | TRBV19 | - | - | 14 | TRBJ1-2
CARRGYNEQFF | TGTGCCAGAAGGGGTTACAATGAGCAGTTCTTC | TRBV2 | - | - | 11 | TRBJ2-1
CASSYLEASQHF | TGTGCCAGCAGTTACCTAGAGGCGTCCCAGCATTTT | TRBV6-5 | - | - | 12 | TRBJ1-5
CASSEALTSGGYTF | TGTGCCAGCAGTGAAGCTCTTACATCTGGTGGCTACACCTTC | TRBV25-1 | - | - | 14 | TRBJ1-2
CASSSSGASGGGSYNEQFF | TGTGCCAGCAGCTCCAGCGGGGCTAGCGGGGGGGGCTCCTACAATGAGCAGTTCTTC | TRBV11-2 | - | TRBD2 | 19 | TRBJ2-1
CASSSRLGGRYEQYF | TGTGCCAGCAGCTCTCGATTGGGGGGACGGTACGAGCAGTACTTC | TRBV28 | - | - | 15 | TRBJ2-7